Following are 28 T cell receptor beta chains from one sample sequenced in a study of long-term antiretroviral therapy in people with HIV. Sequencing relied on immunoSEQ assay v3.0, run at survey level. Here immunoSEQ multiplex PCR was the method, and the copy in TCRdb shows in-frame clones only, minus some. The sample carries under 40,000 clones, approximately 81% recorded once. The sample here was unsorted PBMCs, taken 2.7 to 2.9 years before starting antiretroviral therapy. These TCRs come from a young woman with HIV.

V gene TRBV5-5 combines with J gene TRBJ1-6; D uncertain. The length of the CDR3 is 16 residues. CDR1 is SGHKS and CDR2 is YYEKEE in the germline V gene (reference sequence). Trimming cost V 2 bases and J 6 bases, with 15 bases left between them. This CDR3 is CASSFMASMGNSPLHF. CDR3 bases: TGTGCCAGCAGCTTCATGGCCTCTATGGGTAATTCACCCCTCCACTTT.

This clone was seen more than once but under ten times. This chain joins TRBV5-6 and TRBJ1-6; D unresolved. The CDR3 consists of 13 residues. V was shortened by 2 bases and J by 11 bases, with 11 bases between the two germline ends. Germline CDR1 SGHDT, CDR2 YYEEEE. The CDR3 is CASSFRTSPPLHF. For the CDR3, the DNA is TGTGCCAGCAGCTTCAGGACCTCCCCACCCCTCCACTTT. The variable domain in full, with the rest retrieved from reference TRBV5-6 and TRBJ1-6, is DAGVTQSPTHLIKTRGQQVTLRCSPKSGHDTVSWYQQALGQGPQFIFQYYEEEERQRGNFPDRFSGHQFPNYSSELNVNALLLGDSALYLCASSFRTSPPLHFGNGTRLTVT.

V usage is TRBV29-1 and J usage is TRBJ1-1; no firm D call. With 5 bases removed from V and 1 base from J, the gap between germline ends came to 11 bases. Germline lookup yields CDR1 SQVTM and CDR2 ANQGSEA. The length of the CDR3 is 13 residues. CDR3 bases: TGCAGCGTTCCGCGCCAGACGAACACTGAAGCTTTCTTT. It translates to CSVPRQTNTEAFF.

The gene calls are TRBV19 and TRBJ1-4, with a weak D call TRBD1 (5 bases). The CDR3 sequence is 15 residues long. V was trimmed by 6 bases and J by 7 bases, leaving 18 bases between them. Germline V CDR1 and CDR2: LNHDA, SQIVND (reference sequence). The chain's CDR3 is CASRPISGMGEKLFF. CDR3 in DNA: TGTGCCAGTAGGCCCATCTCAGGGATGGGTGAAAAACTGTTTTTT.

The rearrangement links TRBV6-1 to TRBJ2-7; D unclear. The germline gives CDR1 MNHNS, CDR2 SASEGT. This CDR3 contains 14 residues. Trimming left V 6 bases short and J 0 bases short, with 12 bases between. CDR3 nucleotides: TGTGCCAGCAGAGATCCGGGTTTCTCCTACGAGCAGTACGTC. This sequence encodes CASRDPGFSYEQYV.

This clone was detected once. The rearrangement links TRBV5-1 to TRBJ1-3; D gene unclear. The ends were cut back, 2 bases at V and 4 bases at J, with 13 bases in the middle. The CDR3 extends over 15 amino acids. Germline V CDR1 and CDR2: SGHRS, YFSETQ. The CDR3 DNA reads TGCGCCAGCAGCTTACCAGAGACTCGAGGAAACACCATATATTTT. This encodes CASSLPETRGNTIYF. The complete variable domain, with remaining parts taken from reference TRBV5-1 and TRBJ1-3, reads KAGVTQTPRYLIKTRGQQVTLSCSPISGHRSVSWYQQTPGQGLQFLFEYFSETQRNKGNFPGRFSGRQFSNSRSEMNVSTLELGDSALYLCASSLPETRGNTIYFGEGSWLTVV.

The chain employs TRBV9 and TRBJ2-3; D gene unclear. The CDR3 sequence is 12 residues long. CDR1 and CDR2 from the germline V gene are SGDLS and YYNGEE. V lost 3 bases and J lost 4, with 6 bases in between. The CDR3 DNA reads as TGTGCCAGCAGCGAGAGGTCAGATACGCAGTATTTT. This translates into CASSERSDTQYF.

The gene calls are TRBV30 and TRBJ1-1; D gene unclear. Trimming removed 1 base at V and 3 bases at J, with 12 bases between. CDR3 size: 14 residues. Germline V gives CDR1 GTSNPN, CDR2 SVGIG (reference sequence). The CDR3 region has the DNA TGTGCCTGGAGTGGAATGGGGAGGGACACTGAAGCTTTCTTT. It translates to CAWSGMGRDTEAFF.

The V and J genes are TRBV19 and TRBJ1-1; D not resolved. The CDR3 sequence is 15 residues long. Germline V gene data show CDR1 as LNHDA and CDR2 as SQIVND (reference sequence). Trimming cost V 4 bases and J 0 bases, with 12 bases left between them. CDR3 in amino acids: CASSKEGRLNTEAFF. The CDR3 region has the DNA TGTGCCAGTAGTAAGGAGGGCAGGTTGAACACTGAAGCTTTCTTT.

The CDR3 loop reads CASSQTDSTDTQYF. The CDR3 coding sequence is TGTGCCAGCAGCCAGACGGATAGCACAGATACGCAGTATTTT. The chain has TRBV6-1 and TRBJ2-3, with D unclear. The V end lost 6 bases, the J end lost 0 bases, and 10 bases lay between the germline ends. The CDR3 is made up of 14 amino acids. Germline V gene sequence: CDR1 MNHNS, CDR2 SASEGT.

This chain uses TRBV27 with TRBJ2-3; the D is unclear. The CDR3 extends over 14 amino acids. From germline, CDR1 is MNHEY and CDR2 SMNVEV (reference sequence). The germline V and J ends were trimmed by 4 bases and 0 bases, with 8 bases remaining between them. CDR3 in DNA: TGTGCCAGCAGTTGGCAGCCTAGCACAGATACGCAGTATTTT. This translates into CASSWQPSTDTQYF.

V and J are TRBV25-1 and TRBJ1-6, with D unresolved. The CDR3 runs 13 residues. V was pared by 4 bases and J by 7 bases, with 8 bases between. Germline CDR1 MGHDK, CDR2 SYGVNS. CDR3: CASSGHLNSPLHF. As DNA, the CDR3 is TGTGCCAGCAGTGGCCATCTAAATTCACCCCTCCACTTT.

The chain joins TRBV5-1 to TRBJ1-1; 10 nucleotides agree with TRBD1. The CDR3 sequence is 14 residues long. CDR1 and CDR2 from the germline V gene are SGHRS and YFSETQ. V lost 4 bases to trimming and J lost 1 base; unmatched junction nucleotides: 1. Here the CDR3 reads CASSRDRGNTEAFF. CDR3 in DNA: TGCGCCAGCAGCCGGGACAGGGGGAACACTGAAGCTTTCTTT.

In its sample, this clone was seen a few times. The chain joins TRBV7-3 to TRBJ2-2; maybe TRBD1 (6 bases). Trimming took 5 bases from V and 4 from J, leaving 23 bases between them. CDR1 SGHTA and CDR2 FQGTGA come from the germline V gene. This CDR3 is built from 18 residues. CDR3 sequence reads: CASSPSSLIGGATGELFF. The CDR3 DNA follows: TGTGCCAGCAGCCCCTCAAGCCTCATAGGGGGTGCCACCGGGGAGCTGTTTTTT.

The chain recombines TRBV2 with TRBJ2-1; D not certain. Trimming pared 7 bases from V and 10 bases from J, leaving 23 bases between. CDR1 and CDR2 from the germline V gene are SNHLY and FYNNEI. The CDR3 totals 15 residues. For the CDR3, the DNA is TGTGCCAGCACCCAACGGCCTCCCCGAGCATCCGAGCAGTTCTTC. The encoded protein is CASTQRPPRASEQFF.

This chain uses TRBV11-1 with TRBJ2-5; TRBD1 matches 9 bases. With 5 bases clipped from V and 5 bases from J, the junction kept 6 bases outside the gene matches. The V gene's germline CDR1 is SGHAT and CDR2 FQDESV (reference sequence). The CDR3 sequence is 14 residues long. Here the CDR3 DNA reads TGTGCCAGCAGCCGCCGGGACAGGGTGGAGACCCAGTACTTC. As protein: CASSRRDRVETQYF.

The chain has TRBV7-9 and TRBJ1-3; a weak D match, TRBD1 (5 bases). With 3 bases removed from V and 0 bases from J, the gap between germline ends came to 12 bases. Germline CDR1 SEHNR, CDR2 FQNEAQ (reference sequence). The CDR3 contains 16 residues. This CDR3 reads CASSLGGSFSGNTIYF. For the CDR3, the DNA is TGTGCCAGCAGCTTGGGGGGGTCTTTCTCTGGAAACACCATATATTTT.

The V call is TRBV7-2, the J call TRBJ1-6, with D possibly being TRBD1 (6 bases). The CDR3 sequence is 15 residues long. Looked up from germline, CDR1 is SGHTA and CDR2 is FQGNSA. Trimming took off 4 bases at V and 10 bases at J, with 17 bases between the two ends. The CDR3 sequence: CASSSDDRISSPLHF. The DNA of the CDR3 is TGTGCCAGCAGCTCCGACGACAGGATCTCATCACCCCTCCACTTT. Full variable domain (missing parts from reference TRBV7-2 and TRBJ1-6): GAGVSQSPSNKVTEKGKDVELRCDPISGHTALYWYRQSLGQGLEFLIYFQGNSAPDKSGLPSDRFSAERTGGSVSTLTIQRTQQEDSAVYLCASSSDDRISSPLHFGNGTRLTVT.

This sequence joins TRBV11-2 and TRBJ2-5, with TRBD2 identical over 11 bases. Germline V CDR1 and CDR2: SGHAT, FQNNGV. This CDR3 region has 16 residues. Unmatched junction bases numbered 8, after V lost 3 bases and J lost 5 bases. The CDR3 nucleotides read TGTGCCAGCAGCTTGGGCCTTAGCGGGGGGGCGGAGACCCAGTACTTC. Protein: CASSLGLSGGAETQYF.

This chain joins TRBV7-3 and TRBJ1-1; the D is unclear. Germline assignment: CDR1 SGHTA and CDR2 FQGTGA. Deletions cut 2 bases from V and 3 bases from J, with 10 bases between. CDR3 size: 14 residues. The CDR3 protein is CASSLDAGYTEAFF. In nucleotides, the CDR3 is TGTGCCAGCAGCTTAGACGCGGGGTACACTGAAGCTTTCTTT. Full variable domain (outside the CDR3, taken from reference TRBV7-3 and TRBJ1-1): GAGVSQTPSNKVTEKGKYVELRCDPISGHTALYWYRQSLGQGPEFLIYFQGTGAADDSGLPNDRFFAVRPEGSVSTLKIQRTERGDSAVYLCASSLDAGYTEAFFGQGTRLTVV.

The rearrangement joins TRBV6-1 to TRBJ2-5; the D call may be TRBD1 or TRBD2 (5 bases each). Germline loops: CDR1 MNHNS, CDR2 SASEGT. This CDR3 is built from 18 residues. Trimming left V 2 bases short and J 2 bases short, with 21 bases between. The CDR3 is CASSESVATSGQQETQYF. In nucleotides, the CDR3 is TGTGCCAGCAGTGAATCCGTCGCGACCTCGGGGCAACAAGAGACCCAGTACTTC.

This sequence joins TRBV29-1 and TRBJ1-2; D call uncertain. Looked up from germline, CDR1 is SQVTM and CDR2 is ANQGSEA. This CDR3 region has 13 residues. V was trimmed by 7 bases and J by 6 bases, leaving 18 bases between them. The CDR3 region is CSGAGIGKDGYTF. The CDR3 DNA follows: TGCAGCGGCGCCGGGATTGGGAAAGATGGCTACACCTTC.

The chain couples TRBV20-1 to TRBJ2-2; unclear D gene. The ends were cut back, 6 bases at V and 2 bases at J, with 4 bases in the middle. CDR1 and CDR2 from the germline V gene are DFQATT and SNEGSKA (reference sequence). The CDR3 covers 11 residues. CDR3 residues: CSATNTGELFF. The CDR3 DNA reads TGCAGTGCCACCAACACCGGGGAGCTGTTTTTT.

The rearrangement uses TRBV7-9 and TRBJ2-6; no definite D call. The CDR3 contains 14 residues. Trimming removed 3 bases at V and 2 bases at J, with 5 bases between. Germline lookup yields CDR1 SEHNR and CDR2 FQNEAQ (reference sequence). The CDR3, as DNA: TGTGCCAGCAGCTTTAGTCCTGGGGCCAACGTCCTGACTTTC. Its protein is CASSFSPGANVLTF.

This clone was recorded once. The chain employs TRBV5-1 and TRBJ2-5; D is unresolved. V was clipped by 0 bases and J by 0 bases, with 6 bases between them. Germline CDR1 reads SGHRS; CDR2 reads YFSETQ. This CDR3 is built from 14 residues. CDR3 loop: CASSLAGNQETQYF. The DNA for the CDR3 is TGCGCCAGCAGCTTGGCAGGCAACCAAGAGACCCAGTACTTC.

The rearrangement uses TRBV4-1 and TRBJ2-4, with unresolved D. Germline V gene lookup returns CDR1 MGHRA and CDR2 YSYEKL. Trimming removed 4 bases from V and 0 bases from J, with 13 bases in between. The CDR3 contains 16 residues. The CDR3 loop is CASSPPQHLAKNIQYF. The CDR3 DNA follows: TGCGCCAGCAGCCCCCCCCAGCACCTAGCCAAAAACATTCAGTACTTC.

This chain joins TRBV7-9 and TRBJ2-5, with a weak D call TRBD2 (6 bases). The CDR3 is 15 residues long. Germline lookup yields CDR1 SEHNR and CDR2 FQNEAQ (reference sequence). Trimming took 2 bases from V and 2 from J, leaving 12 bases between them. CDR3 in DNA: TGTGCCAGCAGCTTAATGGGCGGGGATCAAGAGACCCAGTACTTC. Its translation: CASSLMGGDQETQYF.

The genes are TRBV12-5 and TRBJ2-5, with 7 bases identical to TRBD2. CDR3 length equals 15 residues. V lost 2 bases to trimming and J lost 4 bases; unmatched junction nucleotides: 7. Germline V gene lookup returns CDR1 LGHNT and CDR2 FRNRAP. CDR3 sequence reads: CASGLPAGLPETQYF. Written as DNA, the CDR3 is TGTGCTAGTGGTTTGCCAGCGGGGCTCCCAGAGACCCAGTACTTC.